The 31 T cell receptor beta chains below were found in one sample sequenced in a study of blood T cell repertoires in COVID-19. The data were produced by immunoSEQ multiplex PCR, yet TCRdb's version contains in-frame clones alone and is incomplete. The sample shows tens of thousands of clones, around 88% of them seen only once. Sequenced sample: peripheral blood. The receptors were sampled from a woman in her 70s with acute or convalescent COVID-19.

The V and J genes are TRBV27 and TRBJ1-5; 11 bases line up with TRBD1. CDR1 is MNHEY, CDR2 SMNVEV, per germline (reference sequence). The V and J ends lost 10 bases and 1 base, in that order; junction bases with no gene match: 6. CDR3 length: 15 residues. CDR3 protein: CATRDRGESNQPQHF. Written as DNA, the CDR3 is TGTGCCACACGGGACAGGGGGGAGAGCAATCAGCCCCAGCATTTT.

The chain uses TRBV7-8 and TRBJ2-7; possible D gene TRBD1, 6 bases. The CDR3 length is 16 residues. The V end was cut by 1 base, the J end by 1 base, with 14 bases between. CDR1 and CDR2 from the germline V gene are SGHVS and FQNEAQ. CDR3 DNA: TGTGCCAGCAGCTTAGTTCAGGGGCTCGGGTCCTACGAGCAGTACTTC. Its translation is CASSLVQGLGSYEQYF.

The chain employs TRBV19 and TRBJ2-1, with a possible D match to TRBD2 (6 bases). Between the trimmed V and J ends, which lost 6 bases and 4 bases, there was a span of 7 bases. This CDR3 comprises 12 residues. Germline-derived CDR1 and CDR2 are LNHDA and SQIVND (reference sequence). CDR3 protein: CASREGYNEQFF. Written as DNA, the CDR3 is TGTGCCAGTAGGGAGGGTTACAATGAGCAGTTCTTC.

This chain connects TRBV3-1 (or the pseudogene TRBV3-2) to TRBJ1-6; TRBD1 is a possible D gene (6 bases). This CDR3 region has 16 residues. Trimming removed 0 bases from V and 2 bases from J, with 8 bases in between. CDR1 is LGHDT and CDR2 is YNNKEL in the germline V gene (reference sequence). The CDR3 is CASSQEEGAYNSPLHF. The CDR3 DNA sequence: TGTGCCAGCAGCCAAGAAGAGGGGGCCTATAATTCACCCCTCCACTTT.

This clone appeared a few times. The chain employs TRBV24-1 and TRBJ2-2; 11 bases map to TRBD2. The CDR3 extends over 17 amino acids. J was trimmed by 2 bases and V by 6 bases; bases with no gene match: 7. Germline values: CDR1 KGHDR, CDR2 SFDVKD. The CDR3 is CATSLTSGGLNTGELFF. The CDR3 DNA sequence: TGTGCCACCAGTCTAACTAGCGGGGGCCTTAACACCGGGGAGCTGTTTTTT.

This clone was seen only a few times. The chain carries TRBV7-2 and TRBJ2-1; 7 nucleotides agree with TRBD1. Per the germline V gene, CDR1 is SGHTA and CDR2 is FQGNSA. The CDR3 consists of 12 residues. V lost 1 base and J lost 14; bases outside the gene matches: 5. This CDR3 is CASSLGGQKEFF. CDR3 coding DNA: TGTGCCAGCAGCTTAGGGGGACAGAAGGAGTTCTTC.

This chain uses TRBV19 with TRBJ2-5; D is perhaps TRBD1 (5 bases). CDR1 is LNHDA and CDR2 is SQIVND in the germline V gene (reference sequence). This CDR3 is built from 14 residues. Trimming left V 2 bases short and J 1 base short, with 8 bases between. CDR3 bases: TGTGCCAGTAGTATAAGTGACAGCCAAGAGACCCAGTACTTC. This encodes CASSISDSQETQYF.

V gene TRBV24-1 combines with J gene TRBJ2-3; 13 nucleotides line up with TRBD2. This CDR3 comprises 16 residues. V was clipped by 7 bases and J by 3 bases; unmatched bases: 6. Germline CDR1 reads KGHDR; CDR2 reads SFDVKD. DNA of the CDR3: TGTGCCACCAGCCGGACTAGCGGGAGTCTTACAGATACGCAGTATTTT. This gives the protein CATSRTSGSLTDTQYF.

The genes are TRBV9 and TRBJ2-7; perhaps TRBD1 as D (6 bases). Trimming took 0 bases from V and 9 from J, leaving 7 bases between them. This CDR3 spans 11 amino acids. Per germline, CDR1 SGDLS and CDR2 YYNGEE. The CDR3 DNA reads as TGTGCCAGCAGCGTAGACAGGGCGCAGTACTTC. Translated, it gives CASSVDRAQYF.

The genes are TRBV28 and TRBJ1-2, with D hard to call. The CDR3 loop spans 12 amino acids. V was trimmed by 3 bases and J by 9 bases, leaving 11 bases between them. Germline-derived CDR1 and CDR2 are MDHEN and SYDVKM. The CDR3 sequence is CASSLVPRRYTF. CDR3 sequence (DNA): TGTGCCAGCAGTTTGGTCCCTAGACGCTACACCTTC.

The chain recombines TRBV2 with TRBJ1-4; D might be TRBD1 (5 bases). The germline V gene encodes CDR1 SNHLY and CDR2 FYNNEI. This CDR3 is built from 15 residues. V lost 4 bases and J 8 bases, leaving 17 bases between the germline ends. CDR3 residues: CASSGGGGRGEKLFF. CDR3 sequence (DNA): TGTGCCAGCAGTGGGGGCGGGGGAAGAGGGGAAAAACTGTTTTTT.

The chain employs TRBV7-2 and TRBJ1-1; TRBD1 might be the D (5 bases). The CDR3 spans 14 residues. Germline-derived CDR1 and CDR2 are SGHTA and FQGNSA. Trimming removed 5 bases at V and 3 bases at J, with 13 bases between. The CDR3, as DNA: TGTGCCAGCAGCCTCCAGTGGGGGGACACTGAAGCTTTCTTT. Its protein product is CASSLQWGDTEAFF.

The CDR3 DNA sequence: TGTGCCAGTCTCGTGGTTTTTAATTGGACAGGCAAAACAAATAATACGCAGTATTTT. This gives the protein CASLVVFNWTGKTNNTQYF. The chain uses TRBV19 and TRBJ2-3, with 7 bases identical to TRBD1. The CDR3 is 19 amino acids. Germline V CDR1 and CDR2: LNHDA, SQIVND (reference sequence). Trimming removed 8 bases from V and 7 bases from J; junction bases left unmatched: 27.

The sample holds one count of this clone. The gene calls are TRBV28 and TRBJ2-1; D remains unclear. The V and J ends lost 5 bases and 2 bases respectively, with 4 bases between them. CDR1 is MDHEN, CDR2 SYDVKM, per germline. This CDR3 has 12 residues. CDR3 sequence (DNA): TGTGCCAGCAGTCTCCCCTACAATGAGCAGTTCTTC. The encoded protein is CASSLPYNEQFF.

As concerns this clone: Other DNA sequences from this sample encode an identical CDR3 as well. The chain links TRBV27 to TRBJ2-3, with TRBD2 matching 10 bases. The CDR3 has 15 amino acids. V gave up 3 bases and J gave up 4 bases; unmatched junction bases: 4. Germline CDR1 and CDR2: MNHEY and SMNVEV (reference sequence). CDR3 coding DNA: TGTGCCAGCAGTTTCAGCGGGGGGGCTGCAGATACGCAGTATTTT. Encoded protein: CASSFSGGAADTQYF.

The V call is TRBV28, the J call TRBJ1-6, with 8 bases lining up with TRBD1. After removal of 8 bases from V and 4 bases from J, the junction contained 7 bases not matched to a gene. Germline CDR1 and CDR2: MDHEN and SYDVKM. This CDR3 region has 15 residues. The CDR3 loop is CASQGAGAYNSPLHF. The CDR3 DNA reads TGTGCCAGCCAGGGGGCAGGGGCTTATAATTCACCCCTCCACTTT.

The chain uses TRBV6-5 and TRBJ2-1; 13 bases align to TRBD2. Germline CDR1 and CDR2: MNHEY and SVGAGI. CDR3 size: 16 residues. The V and J ends lost 2 bases and 10 bases, in that order; junction bases with no gene match: 8. This CDR3 is CASSYQRLAGGGEQFF. CDR3 in DNA: TGTGCCAGCAGTTACCAACGACTAGCGGGAGGAGGGGAGCAGTTCTTC.

V gene TRBV9 combines with J gene TRBJ2-6; TRBD2 agrees at 7 bases. Losses at the gene ends were 4 bases for V and 4 bases for J; bases not matched to a gene: 8. The CDR3 sequence is 16 residues long. In germline, CDR1 is SGDLS, CDR2 YYNGEE. The chain's CDR3 is CASSPGGFSGANVLTF. For the CDR3, the DNA is TGTGCCAGCAGCCCCGGGGGGTTTTCCGGGGCCAACGTCCTGACTTTC.

The chain couples TRBV7-2 to TRBJ2-1, with 9 bases lining up with TRBD2. CDR1 and CDR2 (germline): SGHTA, FQGNSA. V lost 5 bases to trimming and J lost 4 bases; unmatched junction nucleotides: 3. The CDR3 spans 14 residues. For the CDR3, the DNA is TGTGCCAGCAGCCCGGGACTAGCATACAATGAGCAGTTCTTC. It codes for CASSPGLAYNEQFF.

This clone is a singleton in its sample. V gene TRBV29-1 combines with J gene TRBJ1-2, with 9 bases identical to TRBD1. V was pared by 1 base and J by 4 bases, with 7 bases of the junction left unmatched. The CDR3 spans 15 residues. Per germline, CDR1 SQVTM and CDR2 ANQGSEA. Here the CDR3 reads CSVEGGTGTFYGYTF. The CDR3 DNA reads as TGCAGCGTTGAAGGAGGGACAGGGACCTTCTATGGCTACACCTTC.

CDR3 DNA sequence: TGCGCCAGCAGCAAAACCGGGACAGGGACTGTCACAGATACGCAGTATTTT. Protein: CASSKTGTGTVTDTQYF. This sequence joins TRBV5-1 and TRBJ2-3; the match to TRBD1 covers 9 bases. CDR3 size: 17 residues. Trimming took 4 bases from V and 2 from J; bases not matched to a gene: 11. Germline CDR1 SGHRS, CDR2 YFSETQ. The entire variable domain, with the rest obtained from reference TRBV5-1 and TRBJ2-3, is as follows: KAGVTQTPRYLIKTRGQQVTLSCSPISGHRSVSWYQQTPGQGLQFLFEYFSETQRNKGNFPGRFSGRQFSNSRSEMNVSTLELGDSALYLCASSKTGTGTVTDTQYFGPGTRLTVL.

This chain links TRBV2 with TRBJ2-6; weak D call: TRBD1 (6 bases). The germline V and J ends were trimmed by 6 bases and 0 bases, with 9 bases remaining between them. The CDR3 is 15 residues long. CDR1 is SNHLY, CDR2 FYNNEI, per germline. The CDR3 DNA is TGTGCCAGCAGCCAACAGGGCTCTGGGGCCAACGTCCTGACTTTC. It specifies CASSQQGSGANVLTF.

The chain joins TRBV19 to TRBJ1-5, with 7 nucleotides matching TRBD1. The CDR3 runs 14 residues. V dropped 5 bases and J dropped 4; count of bases not matched to a gene: 5. Germline values: CDR1 LNHDA, CDR2 SQIVND (reference sequence). CDR3 bases: TGTGCCAGTAGTCTGACAGGGAGTAATCAGCCCCAGCATTTT. It encodes CASSLTGSNQPQHF.

The V and J genes are TRBV16 and TRBJ1-2, with 7 bases matching TRBD1. V gave up 1 base and J gave up 2 bases; unmatched junction bases: 7. The CDR3 runs to 16 residues. Germline V lookup: CDR1 KGHSY, CDR2 FQNENV. CDR3 coding DNA: TGTGCCAGCAGCCAATTCGGACAGGACCTAAACTATGGCTACACCTTC. Encoded protein: CASSQFGQDLNYGYTF.

This clone showed up just a few times. The J gene is TRBJ2-7, the V gene TRBV5-8; 10 bases map to TRBD2. Germline trimming cut 1 base from V and 3 bases from J; bases unmatched to any gene: 4. Looked up from germline, CDR1 is SGHTS and CDR2 is YDEGEE. The CDR3 has 15 amino acids. CDR3 in amino acids: CASSLIAGGVYEQYF. CDR3 nucleotide sequence: TGTGCCAGCAGCTTGATAGCGGGAGGAGTCTACGAGCAGTACTTC.

The gene calls are TRBV7-2 and TRBJ2-3; D is possibly TRBD2 (6 bases). Trimming stripped 8 bases from V and 6 bases from J, with 15 bases between. Germline V gene lookup returns CDR1 SGHTA and CDR2 FQGNSA. This CDR3 is 13 amino acids long. CDR3 amino acids: CASARGSGDTQYF. The CDR3 DNA reads as TGTGCCAGCGCTCGGGGGTCGGGGGATACGCAGTATTTT.

J is TRBJ2-6 and V is TRBV5-1, with D possibly TRBD2 on 6 matching bases. V was trimmed by 5 bases and J by 2 bases, leaving 8 bases between them. The CDR3 loop spans 14 amino acids. The germline V gene encodes CDR1 SGHRS and CDR2 YFSETQ. CDR3: CASSSGAGANVLTF. The CDR3 coding sequence is TGCGCCAGCAGTTCGGGAGCTGGGGCCAACGTCCTGACTTTC.

The rearrangement uses TRBV15 and TRBJ1-3; TRBD1 aligns across 8 bases. The CDR3 spans 16 residues. The V gene's germline CDR1 is LNHNV and CDR2 YYDKDF (reference sequence). The V gene end was trimmed by 4 bases and the J gene end by 4 bases; junction bases not matched to a gene: 9. The DNA for the CDR3 is TGTGCCACCAGCAAAAAAGCGACAGGGGTGGGAAACACCATATATTTT. Protein product: CATSKKATGVGNTIYF.

This chain connects TRBV5-4 to TRBJ2-1; 11 bases match TRBD2. The CDR3 consists of 16 residues. The germline V gene encodes CDR1 SGHNT and CDR2 YYREEE (reference sequence). V trimming: 0 bases; J trimming: 8 bases; junction bases outside the gene matches: 7. The CDR3 DNA is TGTGCCAGCAGCTTGGCCCTTAGCGGGGGGGCTCATGAGCAGTTCTTC. It yields the protein CASSLALSGGAHEQFF. Full variable domain (missing parts from reference TRBV5-4 and TRBJ2-1): ETGVTQSPTHLIKTRGQQVTLRCSSQSGHNTVSWYQQALGQGPQFIFQYYREEENGRGNFPPRFSGLQFPNYSSELNVNALELDDSALYLCASSLALSGGAHEQFFGPGTRLTVL.

The chain couples TRBV6-1 to TRBJ2-2; 7 bases are a match to TRBD1. This CDR3 contains 20 residues. V lost 1 base, J lost 0 bases, and 14 bases stayed unmatched. Per the germline V gene, CDR1 is MNHNS and CDR2 is SASEGT. The CDR3 loop is CASSEETGYELLPNTGELFF. In DNA form, the CDR3 reads TGTGCCAGCAGTGAAGAGACAGGGTACGAACTGTTGCCGAACACCGGGGAGCTGTTTTTT.

This clone was recorded once. The rearrangement joins TRBV2 to TRBJ1-6; 10 nucleotides match TRBD1. J lost 9 bases, V lost 5 bases, and 4 bases had no gene match. The CDR3 spans 14 residues. CDR1 is SNHLY and CDR2 is FYNNEI in the germline V gene. Here the CDR3 DNA reads TGTGCCAGCAGTACCGGGACAGGGGTTTCACCCCTCCACTTT. Residues: CASSTGTGVSPLHF.